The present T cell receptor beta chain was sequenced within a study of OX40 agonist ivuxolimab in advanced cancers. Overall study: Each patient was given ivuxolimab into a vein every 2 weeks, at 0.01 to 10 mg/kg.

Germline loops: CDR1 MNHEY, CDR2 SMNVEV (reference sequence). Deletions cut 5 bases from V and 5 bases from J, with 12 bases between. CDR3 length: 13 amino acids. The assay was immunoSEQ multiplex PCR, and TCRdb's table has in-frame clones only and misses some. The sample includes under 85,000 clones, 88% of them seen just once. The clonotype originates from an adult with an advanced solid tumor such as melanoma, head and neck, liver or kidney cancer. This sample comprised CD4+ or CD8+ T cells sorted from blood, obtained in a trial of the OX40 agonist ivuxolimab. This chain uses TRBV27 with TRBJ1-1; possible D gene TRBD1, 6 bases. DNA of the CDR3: TGTGCCAGCAGTACAGGGTGGTCGACTGAAGCTTTCTTT. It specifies CASSTGWSTEAFF.